This T cell receptor (beta chain) originates from a study of radiation and T cells in renal cell carcinoma. Study-level results: From baseline, blood top tumor clonotypes peaked at 2 weeks post-radiation.

Stated time point: blood 2 weeks post-SBRT. Treatment meaning: 15 Gy SBRT to primary tumor, nephrectomy 4 weeks later. Germline CDR1 and CDR2: SQVTM and ANQGSEA. The CDR3 runs to 12 residues. The V end was cut by 3 bases, the J end by 5 bases, with 10 bases between. The repertoire was sequenced with immunoSEQ multiplex PCR; TCRdb's copy has only in-frame clones and lacks some. Of 100,000 to 150,000 clones in the sample, roughly four fifths are singletons; the top ten hold approximately 2%. About this clone itself: The target antigen is unknown.

The material was blood, obtained from a patient whose treatment included radiotherapy and nephrectomy. The chain joins TRBV29-1 to TRBJ2-5, with D possibly TRBD2 on 6 matching bases. The sequence was collected from a woman aged 60-70 years with renal cell carcinoma. The CDR3 here is CSVDRSGETQYF. The CDR3 coding sequence is TGCAGCGTTGATCGAAGCGGGGAGACCCAGTACTTC.